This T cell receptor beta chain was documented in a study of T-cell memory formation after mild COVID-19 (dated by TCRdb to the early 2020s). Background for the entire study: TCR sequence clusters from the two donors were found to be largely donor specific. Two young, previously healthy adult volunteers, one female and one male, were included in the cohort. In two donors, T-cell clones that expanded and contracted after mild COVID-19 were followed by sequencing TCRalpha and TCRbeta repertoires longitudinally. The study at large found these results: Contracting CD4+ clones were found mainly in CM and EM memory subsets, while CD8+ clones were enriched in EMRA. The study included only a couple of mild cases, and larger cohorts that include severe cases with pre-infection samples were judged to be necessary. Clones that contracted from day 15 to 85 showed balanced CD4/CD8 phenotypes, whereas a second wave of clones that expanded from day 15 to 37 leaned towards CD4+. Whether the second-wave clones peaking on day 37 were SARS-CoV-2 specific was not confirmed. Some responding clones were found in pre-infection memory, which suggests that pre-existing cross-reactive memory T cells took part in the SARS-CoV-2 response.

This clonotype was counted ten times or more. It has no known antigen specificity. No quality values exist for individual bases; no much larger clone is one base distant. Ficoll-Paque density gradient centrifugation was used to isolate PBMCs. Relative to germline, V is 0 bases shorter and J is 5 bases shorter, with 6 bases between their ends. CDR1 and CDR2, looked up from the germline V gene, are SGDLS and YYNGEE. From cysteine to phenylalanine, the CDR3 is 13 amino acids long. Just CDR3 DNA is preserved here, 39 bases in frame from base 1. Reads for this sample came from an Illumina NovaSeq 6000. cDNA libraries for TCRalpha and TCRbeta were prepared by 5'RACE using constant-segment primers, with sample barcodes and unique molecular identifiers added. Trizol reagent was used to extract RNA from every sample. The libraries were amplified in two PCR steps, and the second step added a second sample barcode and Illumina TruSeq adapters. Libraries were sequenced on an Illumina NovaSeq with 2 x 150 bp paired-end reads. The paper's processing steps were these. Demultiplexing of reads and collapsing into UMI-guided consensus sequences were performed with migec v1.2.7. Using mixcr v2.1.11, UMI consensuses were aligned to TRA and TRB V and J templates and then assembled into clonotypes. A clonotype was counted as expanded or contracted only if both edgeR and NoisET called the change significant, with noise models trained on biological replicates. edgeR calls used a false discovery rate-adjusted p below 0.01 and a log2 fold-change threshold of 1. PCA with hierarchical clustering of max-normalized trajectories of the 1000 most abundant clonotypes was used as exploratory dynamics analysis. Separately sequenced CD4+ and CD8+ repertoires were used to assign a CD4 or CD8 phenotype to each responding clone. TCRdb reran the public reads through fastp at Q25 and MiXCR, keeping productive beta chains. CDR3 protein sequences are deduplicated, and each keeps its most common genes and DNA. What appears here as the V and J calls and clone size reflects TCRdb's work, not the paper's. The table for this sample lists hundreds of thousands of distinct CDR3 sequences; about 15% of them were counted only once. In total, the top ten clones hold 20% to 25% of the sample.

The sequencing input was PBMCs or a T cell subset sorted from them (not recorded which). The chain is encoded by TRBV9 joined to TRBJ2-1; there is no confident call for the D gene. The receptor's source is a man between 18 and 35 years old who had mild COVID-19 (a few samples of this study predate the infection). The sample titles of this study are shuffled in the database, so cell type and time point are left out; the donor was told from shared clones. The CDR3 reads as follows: CASSVGGNNEQFF. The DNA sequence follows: TGTGCCAGCAGCGTAGGAGGAAACAATGAGCAGTTCTTC.